The clone carrying this T cell receptor (beta chain) turned up a few times. The source of the sample is a study of identical twins. TCRdb ran MiXCR on the 5' RACE reads and lists one entry per CDR3 protein. The data hold roughly 770,000 distinct CDR3 sequences, with 18% observed a single time. Germline V gene data show CDR1 as SGHRS and CDR2 as YFSETQ. V lost 1 base, J lost 1 base, and 9 bases lay in between. CDR3 size: 14 residues. These data also featured in a second study, about T cells expressing NK-cell markers. Per that paper: Seven sequenced donors out of eight were HCMV-seropositive, one seronegative. The authors applied an anti-gamma-delta TCR antibody in several experiments, and it restricted sorting to alpha-beta TCR T cells.

The receptor comes from a woman aged 18-29 years in good health. The chain has TRBV5-1 and TRBJ2-7; D remains ambiguous. Sequenced material: PBMCs. This CDR3 reads CASSLLVESYEQYF. DNA for the CDR3: TGCGCCAGCAGCTTGCTTGTCGAATCCTACGAGCAGTACTTC.